This TCR beta chain was retrieved from a study of T cells after yellow fever vaccination. A remark on this clonotype: Its antigen is still unknown.

Study-level points and caveats: Post-booster samples contained most primary-vaccination clones (more than 95% CD4, around 88% CD8).

One entry per CDR3 protein, called by TCRdb with MiXCR from the 5' RACE reads. This repertoire shows around 67,000 distinct CDR3 sequences, approximately 6.5% found once; its top ten account for around 35%. Sequencing was performed on CD8+ T cells sorted from PBMCs, taken about 5 days after the first yellow fever vaccination. The clonotype was recovered from a young man who received the YFV17D yellow fever vaccine.

CDR3 in DNA: TGCAGCGTTGATCCGCGGCAGGGGGCATCTGGAAACACCATATATTTT. Its protein product is CSVDPRQGASGNTIYF. This chain connects TRBV29-1 to TRBJ1-3; TRBD1 agrees at 8 bases. J gave up 1 base and V 3 bases, and 8 bases lay outside the gene matches. From germline, CDR1 is SQVTM and CDR2 ANQGSEA. This CDR3 comprises 16 residues.